The TCR beta chain under discussion was sequenced for a study of blood T cell repertoires in COVID-19. Method: immunoSEQ multiplex PCR; TCRdb's copy keeps in-frame clones and lacks some. This table has tens of thousands of clones, about 74% appearing once. Seattle's enrolled individuals joined amid active infection and were then monitored longitudinally. V was cut by 5 bases and J by 7 bases, with 14 bases left in between. Looked up from germline, CDR1 is MDHEN and CDR2 is SYDVKM. This CDR3 region has 13 residues. The clonotype was recovered from a man between 65 and 79 years old with COVID-19, enrolled during active disease. The chain has TRBV28 and TRBJ1-2; D gene ambiguous. Sequencing input: peripheral blood. CDR3 amino acids: CASSRHQVGGYTF. In DNA form, the CDR3 reads TGTGCCAGCAGTAGACACCAAGTCGGTGGCTACACCTTC.